The 11 T cell receptor beta chains below were found in one sample sequenced in a study of cytomegalovirus exposure and HLA in healthy donors. Use of 60 Vbeta and 13 Jbeta primers characterized the PCR. Here immunoSEQ multiplex PCR was the method, and the copy in TCRdb shows in-frame clones only, minus some. This repertoire shows about 160,000 clones, approximately 77% found once; its top ten account for 7.4%. The specimen was PBMCs. The receptors were gathered from a male donor in good health and CMV-seropositive.

The chain couples TRBV5-5 to TRBJ1-5, with 8 bases that match TRBD1. Germline CDR1 is SGHKS and CDR2 is YYEKEE (reference sequence). Germline trimming cut 4 bases from V and 6 bases from J; bases unmatched to any gene: 6. This CDR3 contains 14 residues. CDR3 residues: CASSADRVGQPQHF. The DNA for the CDR3 is TGTGCCAGCAGCGCGGACAGGGTGGGTCAGCCCCAGCATTTT.

The V gene is TRBV11-2, the J gene TRBJ2-7; 12 nucleotides line up with TRBD1. This CDR3 has 16 residues. CDR1 is SGHAT and CDR2 is FQNNGV in the germline V gene. V shed 3 bases, J shed 0 bases, and the junction held 3 bases outside the gene matches. The CDR3 coding sequence is TGTGCCAGCAGCTTCCCGGGACAGGGGGCCTCCTACGAGCAGTACTTC. This gives the protein CASSFPGQGASYEQYF.

The chain carries TRBV5-1 and TRBJ1-3; D ambiguous. V was clipped by 4 bases and J by 3 bases, with 5 bases between them. The germline CDR1 and CDR2 sequences are SGHRS and YFSETQ. This CDR3 spans 12 amino acids. As DNA, the CDR3 is TGCGCCAGCAGCGAGGTTGGAAACACCATATATTTT. Its protein product is CASSEVGNTIYF.

The J gene is TRBJ1-2, the V gene TRBV25-1; TRBD1 agrees at 8 bases. The CDR3 length is 12 residues. V lost 7 bases to trimming and J lost 8 bases; unmatched junction nucleotides: 6. Germline V gene lookup returns CDR1 MGHDK and CDR2 SYGVNS. The CDR3 nucleotides read TGTGCCAGCAAAATGGGACAGGAGGGCTACACCTTC. Residues: CASKMGQEGYTF.

This chain connects TRBV6-6 to TRBJ1-1; unclear D gene. Looked up from germline, CDR1 is MNHNY and CDR2 is SVGAGI (reference sequence). The CDR3 loop spans 13 amino acids. Trimming left V 7 bases short and J 3 bases short, with 12 bases between. The CDR3 protein is CASTPGFYTEAFF. CDR3 nucleotides: TGTGCCAGCACCCCAGGATTCTACACTGAAGCTTTCTTT.

The CDR3 loop is CASSLVRDSPLHF. In DNA, the CDR3 is TGTGCCAGCAGCTTGGTTCGCGATTCACCCCTCCACTTT. The V and J genes are TRBV5-8 and TRBJ1-6, with D unclear. CDR3 length: 13 amino acids. Trimming cost V 0 bases and J 8 bases, with 6 bases left between them. Per the germline V gene, CDR1 is SGHTS and CDR2 is YDEGEE. The entire variable domain, with the rest obtained from reference TRBV5-8 and TRBJ1-6, is as follows: EAGVTQSPTHLIKTRGQQATLRCSPISGHTSVYWYQQALGLGLQFLLWYDEGEERNRGNFPPRFSGRQFPNYSSELNVNALELEDSALYLCASSLVRDSPLHFGNGTRLTVT.

The chain couples TRBV27 to TRBJ1-6, with D possibly TRBD1 on 6 matching bases. Germline CDR1 MNHEY, CDR2 SMNVEV (reference sequence). The CDR3 extends over 15 amino acids. The V end was cut by 8 bases, the J end by 7 bases, with 18 bases between. CDR3 bases: TGTGCCAGCGCCCTAGGGGGTAGTGGAAATTCACCCCTCCACTTT. Protein product: CASALGGSGNSPLHF.

This chain joins TRBV7-9 and TRBJ2-7, with TRBD2 matching over 11 bases. CDR1 and CDR2 (germline): SEHNR, FQNEAQ (reference sequence). The junction had 4 bases not matched to a gene; V was cut back by 5 bases and J by 4 bases. The CDR3 is 14 amino acids. The CDR3 loop reads CASSPTSGGYEQYF. The DNA for the CDR3 is TGTGCCAGCAGCCCCACTAGCGGGGGTTACGAGCAGTACTTC.

A single count supports this clone. V usage is TRBV7-3 and J usage is TRBJ2-3; a possible D gene is TRBD2 (7 bases). V dropped 2 bases and J dropped 5 bases, with 14 bases sitting between them. This CDR3 has 15 amino acids. In germline, CDR1 is SGHTA, CDR2 FQGTGA. The CDR3 coding sequence is TGTGCCAGCAGCTTATCCGGGGGGCATGGAGATACGCAGTATTTT. Its protein is CASSLSGGHGDTQYF. Complete variable domain (other parts from reference TRBV7-3 and TRBJ2-3): GAGVSQTPSNKVTEKGKYVELRCDPISGHTALYWYRQSLGQGPEFLIYFQGTGAADDSGLPNDRFFAVRPEGSVSTLKIQRTERGDSAVYLCASSLSGGHGDTQYFGPGTRLTVL.

The chain joins TRBV9 to TRBJ1-1; D unclear. The CDR3 consists of 13 residues. Trimming left V 0 bases short and J 5 bases short, with 8 bases between. CDR1 SGDLS and CDR2 YYNGEE come from the germline V gene. Here the CDR3 reads CASSVGSGTEAFF. The CDR3, as DNA: TGTGCCAGCAGCGTAGGTTCGGGTACTGAAGCTTTCTTT.

This clone was found a few times. V gene TRBV5-5 combines with J gene TRBJ2-1; D remains ambiguous. The CDR3 length is 16 residues. V was pared by 2 bases and J by 0 bases, with 12 bases between. Germline-derived CDR1 and CDR2 are SGHKS and YYEKEE (reference sequence). This CDR3 is CASSLNSPSSYNEQFF. Written as DNA, the CDR3 is TGTGCCAGCAGCTTAAATTCGCCGAGCTCCTACAATGAGCAGTTCTTC.